This T cell receptor (beta chain) was obtained from a study of blood T cell repertoires in COVID-19. Study-wide context: In each case, the material was cDNA or gDNA derived from T cells, B-cell-depleted T cells, or PBMCs.

Trimming cost V 4 bases and J 6 bases, with 21 bases left between them. This CDR3 spans 17 amino acids. Germline values: CDR1 LNHDA, CDR2 SQIVND (reference sequence). Using immunoSEQ multiplex PCR, the repertoire was profiled, and TCRdb retains in-frame clones only, with some absent. The table has 75,000 to 100,000 clones, around 78% seen once. This chain uses TRBV19 with TRBJ1-4; D is possibly TRBD1 (6 bases). The sequenced material came from peripheral blood. The source is a human donor in a cohort sampled during active COVID-19. CDR3 sequence (DNA): TGTGCCAGTAGTAGGGATGTGCCTTCGGGGGGCTATGAAAAACTGTTTTTT. Amino acids: CASSRDVPSGGYEKLFF.